The present entry profiles one T cell receptor (beta chain) with its context. Its target is not known. The sample originates from a study of cytomegalovirus exposure and HLA in healthy donors. Points from the study as a whole: A link between a missense DCLRE1C variant and TCR beta V- and J-gene trimming emerged from a later analysis.

Trimming stripped 1 base from V and 5 bases from J, with 10 bases between. The CDR3 is made up of 14 amino acids. Germline CDR1 reads MDHEN; CDR2 reads SYDVKM. Both 60 Vbeta primers and 13 Jbeta primers went into the PCR. Clones were read by immunoSEQ multiplex PCR, and TCRdb kept only the in-frame ones, dropping some. The sample records some 150,000 clones, 80% to 90% being singletons. The sample comprised PBMCs. This receptor was obtained from a man in his fifties in good health and CMV-seropositive. V gene TRBV28 combines with J gene TRBJ2-3; a weak D match, TRBD2 (5 bases). The CDR3 coding sequence is TGTGCCAGCAGTTTATTCGCGGGCCTAGATACGCAGTATTTT. Translation: CASSLFAGLDTQYF.